This TCR beta chain was obtained from a study of shared clonotypes between healthy human individuals. Assay: immunoSEQ multiplex PCR; the TCRdb copy retains only in-frame clones and omits some. This table has some 2,100,000 clones, about 92% appearing once. Naive-designated CD8 cells lacked CD45RO, were positively enriched for CCR7, and omitted terminally differentiated effector memory CD45RA+ cells. V dropped 6 bases and J dropped 0 bases, with 15 bases sitting between them. The CDR3 is made up of 15 amino acids. Germline V gene data show CDR1 as SQVTM and CDR2 as ANQGSEA. Study-level findings and limits: Sampling covered nothing but blood. Tissue TCR repertoires likely differ from those found in blood. Genetic and exposure-history diversity was limited by the few donors. Among the subsets, naive ones generally showed larger estimated richness than memory ones.

In regard to this clone: The antigen remains undetermined.

The source material was naive CD8+ T cells from PBMCs. The J gene is TRBJ2-1, the V gene TRBV29-1, with a tentative D call TRBD1 (6 bases). The TCR originated in a young man in good health. Some clones in this sample may be carry-over from other donors' samples. The CDR3 sequence is CSVPADRSSYNEQFF. In DNA, the CDR3 is TGCAGCGTCCCCGCCGACAGGAGCTCCTACAATGAGCAGTTCTTC.